The clone carrying this T cell receptor beta chain was counted ten times or more. These data originate in a study of T cell repertoires in cytomegalovirus infection. Study summary: Both CMV infection and a matching HLA type were indicated by public TCR beta signatures.

In TCRdb, the reads were re-called with MiXCR into one record per CDR3 protein. The table has about 130,000 distinct CDR3 sequences, approximately 8.8% seen once. From germline, CDR1 is MDHEN and CDR2 SYDVKM. CDR3 length equals 18 residues. The V and J ends lost 3 bases and 2 bases respectively, with 21 bases between them. The chain carries TRBV28 and TRBJ2-3, with D tentatively TRBD2 (6 bases). The material sequenced was PBMCs. This clonotype originated in a human donor in good health (CMV status not recorded). Some clones in this sample may be carry-over from other donors' samples. CDR3 DNA sequence: TGTGCCAGCAGTTTCCCGGATACTGGGGACTTCGTCACAGATACGCAGTATTTT. Its translation: CASSFPDTGDFVTDTQYF.